This is a list of T cell receptor beta chains from one sample in a study of T-cell reconstitution after alpha-beta-depleted transplantation in children. TCRdb independently ran MiXCR on the PCR reads; one entry per CDR3 protein. The sample contains about 640,000 distinct CDR3 sequences, over 10% of which appear only once. Sequences were derived from PBMCs, mostly from graft donor cells, sampled 360 days after TCRalphabeta/CD19-depleted stem cell transplant. The receptors were sampled from a male patient younger than 18 who had a stem cell transplant for acute myeloid leukemia, so the T cells may come from the graft donor. Each CDR3 is given with its conserved first and last residue. A D gene is named only where the DNA matches it firmly. Only part of the rows carry a size: once, few, many, or a class if the clone is expanded.

D,size,V,J,DNA,CDR3
TRBD2,many,TRBV29-1,TRBJ2-1,TGCAGCGTTGGCTCAGGGGCACTAGCGGCCTCCTACAATGAGCAGTTCTTC,CSVGSGALAASYNEQFF
TRBD2,NA,TRBV4-2,TRBJ2-5,TGTGCCAGCAGCCAAGATTTTAGCGGGCAAGAGACCCAGTACTTC,CASSQDFSGQETQYF
NA,NA,TRBV4-3,TRBJ2-1,TGCGCCAGCAGCCAAGGAGCGGTTAACAATGAGCAGTTCTTC,CASSQGAVNNEQFF
TRBD1,NA,TRBV19,TRBJ2-1,TGTGCCAGTAGTGTACGACAGGGGGCCTCGTACAATGAGCAGTTCTTC,CASSVRQGASYNEQFF
TRBD2,few,TRBV18,TRBJ2-7,TGTGCCAGCTCACCAAGCCTAGCGGGTAGCTCCTACGAGCAGTACTTC,CASSPSLAGSSYEQYF
TRBD1,many,TRBV20-1,TRBJ2-5,TGCAGTGCTGGGACAGGGAGGGCGGAGACCCAGTACTTC,CSAGTGRAETQYF
TRBD1,NA,TRBV27,TRBJ2-5,TGTGCCAGCAGTACACGACAGGGGGCTACTGAGACCCAGTACTTC,CASSTRQGATETQYF
NA,many,TRBV12-3/TRBV12-4,TRBJ2-1,TGTGCCAGCAGGCCACCGGGGGCTAGCGGATACAATGAGCAGTTCTTC,CASRPPGASGYNEQFF
TRBD1,NA,TRBV12-3/TRBV12-4,TRBJ2-3,TGTGCCAGCAGTGAGCCGGGACAGGGAATTTCAGATACGCAGTATTTT,CASSEPGQGISDTQYF
TRBD2,few,TRBV28,TRBJ2-1,TGTGCCAGCAGCACCGGGACTACCTCCTACAATGAGCAGTTCTTC,CASSTGTTSYNEQFF
TRBD2,few,TRBV20-1,TRBJ2-1,TGCAGTGCTGATTACGGACTAGCGGGACTCAATGAGCAGTTCTTC,CSADYGLAGLNEQFF
NA,many,TRBV5-1,TRBJ2-7,TGCGCCAGCAGTCAGTCTGGTTTTTACGAGCAGTACTTC,CASSQSGFYEQYF
NA,NA,TRBV6-1,TRBJ1-3,TGTGCCAGCAGCCCCGGAAGCCTCGCTGGAAACACCATATATTTT,CASSPGSLAGNTIYF
TRBD2,few,TRBV7-9,TRBJ2-7,TGTGCCAGCAGCCCACTTAGCGGGGCTTTCTACGAGCAGTACTTC,CASSPLSGAFYEQYF
NA,few,TRBV7-8,TRBJ2-5,TGTGCCAGCAGCTCATGGGCTGGCGGGGAGGAGACCCAGTACTTC,CASSSWAGGEETQYF
TRBD2,few,TRBV11-2,TRBJ2-7,TGTGCCAGCTGGCGGACTAGCGGGCAAACCTACGAGCAGTACTTC,CASWRTSGQTYEQYF
NA,few,TRBV7-2,TRBJ2-5,TGTGCCAGCAGCCCCGGGACCAAAGAGACCCAGTACTTC,CASSPGTKETQYF
NA,NA,TRBV6-5,TRBJ2-7,TGTGCCAGCAGTTACGATAGGGCCCGCGGCGGCCCTTCCTACGAGCAGTACTTC,CASSYDRARGGPSYEQYF
TRBD1,many,TRBV20-1,TRBJ2-7,TGCAGTGCTAGGGGGGACAGGGCCTACGAGCAGTACTTC,CSARGDRAYEQYF
TRBD1,many,TRBV3-1,TRBJ2-3,TGTGCCAGCAGCCCTTGGACAGGGCCAGATACGCAGTATTTT,CASSPWTGPDTQYF
TRBD1,NA,TRBV7-9,TRBJ2-1,TGTGCCGGGACAGGGGGGACCTACAATGAGCAGTTCTTC,CAGTGGTYNEQFF
TRBD2,few,TRBV11-1,TRBJ2-3,TGTGCCAGCAGCTTAAGGTCTAGCGGGAGAGGGGATACGCAGTATTTT,CASSLRSSGRGDTQYF
NA,few,TRBV5-8,TRBJ2-3,TGTGCCAGCAGCTGGACCCACACAGATACGCAGTATTTT,CASSWTHTDTQYF
NA,few,TRBV6-2/TRBV6-3,TRBJ2-3,TGTGCCAGCAGTTACTTTCAGGGGGGGACAGATACGCAGTATTTT,CASSYFQGGTDTQYF
NA,NA,TRBV24-1,TRBJ2-5,TGTGCCACCAGTGATTTTGGGGCCAAAGAGCGGCAGACCCAGTACTTC,CATSDFGAKERQTQYF
NA,many,TRBV12-3/TRBV12-4,TRBJ2-5,TGTGCCAGCAGTTTGGGACAACAAGAGACCCAGTACTTC,CASSLGQQETQYF
NA,few,TRBV15,TRBJ1-3,TGTGCCACCAGCAGAGGTTCCTACTCTGGAAACACCATATATTTT,CATSRGSYSGNTIYF
NA,few,TRBV7-2,TRBJ1-1,TGTGCCAGTCGGACGCCTATGAACACTGAAGCTTTCTTT,CASRTPMNTEAFF
NA,NA,TRBV12-3/TRBV12-4,TRBJ1-1,TGTGCCAGCAGTTTCTGGACGACGGGGAACACTGAAGCTTTCTTT,CASSFWTTGNTEAFF
NA,few,TRBV7-2,TRBJ2-5,TGTGCCAGCAGCTTATTTGGTAGACGCCAAGAGACCCAGTACTTC,CASSLFGRRQETQYF
NA,NA,TRBV5-1,TRBJ1-2,TGCGCCAGCAGCACCCTGGATTCCTCTAACTATGGCTACACCTTC,CASSTLDSSNYGYTF
TRBD2,NA,TRBV19,TRBJ2-1,TGTGCCAGTACCCCGACTGGGCGGGAGAGTGAGCAGTTCTTC,CASTPTGRESEQFF
TRBD2,NA,TRBV19,TRBJ2-1,TGTGCCAGTAGTCTAAAACCGGGACTAGCGGGAGGACGCTCCTACAATGAGCAGTTCTTC,CASSLKPGLAGGRSYNEQFF
NA,NA,TRBV9,TRBJ2-7,TGTGCCAGCAGCGTAGACCAGGGCGTCACTGGCGAGCAGTACTTC,CASSVDQGVTGEQYF
NA,NA,TRBV7-2,TRBJ2-7,TGTGCCAGCAGCTTAGACTGGCCCGGGGCCCACGAGCAGTACTTC,CASSLDWPGAHEQYF
TRBD2,NA,TRBV5-1,TRBJ2-2,TGCGCCAGCAGCTTGGCCGCCCTAGCGGGAGAGACCGGGGAGCTGTTTTTT,CASSLAALAGETGELFF
TRBD1,few,TRBV7-2,TRBJ1-6,TGTGCCAGCAGCTCGGACAGGGCTTATAATTCACCCCTCCACTTT,CASSSDRAYNSPLHF
TRBD2,NA,TRBV6-1,TRBJ2-5,TGTGCCAGCAGTGGGTCCCTTCGGGATTTCGGGACTAGCGGAGCAGGGGAGACCCAGTACTTC,CASSGSLRDFGTSGAGETQYF
NA,few,TRBV28,TRBJ2-1,TGTGCCAGCAGGCCAGGCAGAGGGCGGTACAATGAGCAGTTCTTC,CASRPGRGRYNEQFF
NA,NA,TRBV28,TRBJ1-6,TGTGCCAGCAGTCAACCCCCGGGGGCCGGTTCACCCCTCCACTTT,CASSQPPGAGSPLHF
NA,NA,TRBV20-1,TRBJ2-1,TGCAGTGCTTTTCGAGCCCCGGGGCCAAGCTACAATGAGCAGTTCTTC,CSAFRAPGPSYNEQFF
NA,NA,TRBV7-2,TRBJ2-3,TGTGCCAGCAGCTTGGGAAGGCGACAAAGGGATACGCAGTATTTT,CASSLGRRQRDTQYF
TRBD2,many,TRBV27,TRBJ2-3,TGTGCCAGCAGTCGTTCAGCTAGCGGGAGTTCAGATACGCAGTATTTT,CASSRSASGSSDTQYF
NA,few,TRBV27,TRBJ2-7,TGTGCCAGCAGTTTCAGGGGGGCTCTAGGGTACGAGCAGTACTTC,CASSFRGALGYEQYF
TRBD1,NA,TRBV4-3,TRBJ1-5,TGCGCCAGCAGCCACCGGACAGGGTGGGATCAGCCCCAGCATTTT,CASSHRTGWDQPQHF
TRBD2,few,TRBV20-1,TRBJ2-1,TGCAGTGCTAGGGGTAAGCGGACTAGCTGGTCCAATGAGCAGTTCTTC,CSARGKRTSWSNEQFF
TRBD1,few,TRBV29-1,TRBJ1-1,TGCAGCGTTGAAGGGGACAGTATGAACACTGAAGCTTTCTTT,CSVEGDSMNTEAFF
TRBD2,many,TRBV7-8,TRBJ2-3,TGTGCCAGCAGCTTGCCTAGCGGGAGCGTTAACACAGATACGCAGTATTTT,CASSLPSGSVNTDTQYF
TRBD2,NA,TRBV29-1,TRBJ2-7,TGCAGCGGAAGTAGCGGGGACTACGAGCAGTACTTC,CSGSSGDYEQYF
NA,many,TRBV28,TRBJ2-1,TGTGCCAGCAGGGCCTCATACAATGAGCAGTTCTTC,CASRASYNEQFF
NA,NA,TRBV2,TRBJ2-1,TGTGCCAGCAGTGAACGACCTAGTTCCTACAATGAGCAGTTCTTC,CASSERPSSYNEQFF
NA,few,TRBV12-3/TRBV12-4,TRBJ2-3,TGTGCCAGCAGTTTAATTTACCCCACAGATACGCAGTATTTT,CASSLIYPTDTQYF
NA,few,TRBV7-2,TRBJ2-7,TGTGCCAGCAGCACGCGACTGGCACAGTCCTACGAGCAGTACTTC,CASSTRLAQSYEQYF
NA,few,TRBV7-2,TRBJ2-5,TGTGCCAGCAGCTTAGTCGGTTTCCAAGAGACCCAGTACTTC,CASSLVGFQETQYF
TRBD2,few,TRBV4-3,TRBJ2-1,TGCGCCAGCAGCCAAGATGCGGCGGGAGGACCGGGTAATGAGCAGTTCTTC,CASSQDAAGGPGNEQFF
TRBD1,few,TRBV7-2,TRBJ2-2,TGTGCCAGCAGCCCAAGGACAGGGAAGGCCGGGGAGCTGTTTTTT,CASSPRTGKAGELFF